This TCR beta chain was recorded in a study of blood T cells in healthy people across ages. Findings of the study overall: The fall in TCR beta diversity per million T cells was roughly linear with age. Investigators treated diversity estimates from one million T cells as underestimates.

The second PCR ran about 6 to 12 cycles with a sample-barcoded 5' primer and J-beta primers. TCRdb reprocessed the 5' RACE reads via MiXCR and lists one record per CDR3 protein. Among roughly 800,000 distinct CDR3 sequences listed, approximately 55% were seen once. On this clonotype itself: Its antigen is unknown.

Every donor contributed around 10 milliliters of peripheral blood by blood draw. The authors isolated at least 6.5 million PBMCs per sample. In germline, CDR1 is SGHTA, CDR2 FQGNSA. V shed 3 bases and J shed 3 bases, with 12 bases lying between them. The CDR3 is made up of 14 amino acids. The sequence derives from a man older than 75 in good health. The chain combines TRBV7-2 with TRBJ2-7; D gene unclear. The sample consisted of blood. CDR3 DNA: TGTGCCAGCAGCTTTGGCTGGAACAACTACGAGCAGTACTTC. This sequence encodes CASSFGWNNYEQYF.